This T cell receptor beta chain was documented in a study of fetal regulatory T cell absence and autoimmunity. The table came from immunoSEQ multiplex PCR; TCRdb's copy has only in-frame clones and leaves some out. Seen here are about 43,000 clones, 70% to 85% observed once, and the top ten hold less than 0.5%. Sequencing was done on a sample of cord blood. The sequence was collected from a newborn boy with IPEX syndrome.

CDR3 protein: CASSLGGGAYEQYF. In nucleotides, the CDR3 is TGTGCCAGCAGCTTAGGCGGGGGGGCCTACGAGCAGTACTTC. V and J are TRBV7-2 and TRBJ2-7, with TRBD2 matching 9 bases. V gave up 1 base and J gave up 2 bases; unmatched junction bases: 0. The CDR3 contains 14 residues. Germline-derived CDR1 and CDR2 are SGHTA and FQGNSA.